This TCR beta chain was profiled in a study of regulatory T cells in long-lasting Graves disease. This CDR3 contains 20 residues. Trimming at V came to 0 bases and at J to 0 bases, leaving 14 bases not matched to a gene. Germline V CDR1 and CDR2: SQVTM, ANQGSEA. This clonotype was observed many times. Library construction for TCR beta used iRepertoire HTBI primers and Arm-PCR of CDR3 regions. TCRdb reprocessed the multiplex PCR reads via MiXCR and lists one record per CDR3 protein. The sample includes 440,000 or so distinct CDR3 sequences, under 15% of them seen just once. Time point: newly diagnosed GD, antithyroid drugs for less than 3 months. The TCR library was made from RNA extracted from PBMCs. A further study also used this sample, focusing on T cells in Graves' hyperthyroidism and ophthalmopathy. This second study says: HTBI primers were used for first-round RT-PCR of the TCR CDR3.

The sample in question was peripheral blood mononuclear cells (PBMCs), obtained at new diagnosis, from a patient treated with antithyroid drugs. This receptor was identified in a woman under 40 with Graves disease. V and J are TRBV29-1 and TRBJ2-1, with TRBD2 identical over 10 bases. CDR3 DNA: TGCAGCGTTGAAGATGGTAGCGGGAGGCGAAAGCTTTCCTCCTACAATGAGCAGTTCTTC. Its translation: CSVEDGSGRRKLSSYNEQFF.